A selection of T cell receptor beta chains follows, all from one sample in a study of beta chain features in type 1 diabetes. Sequencing used immunoSEQ multiplex PCR; TCRdb keeps in-frame clones, though not all of them. The sample gives around 330,000 clones, roughly 11% of which show up once; about 0.015% is in the top ten. Sequenced: naive CD4+ T cells from blood. These receptors came from a woman aged 25 to 45 in good health. Each CDR3 is given with its conserved first and last residue. D genes are given only for firm matches. The size of a clone is reported for some rows only, either as once, few or many, or as a class for expanded clones.

>-|TRBJ1-2|few|TRBV11-2
TGTGCCAGCAGCTTAGTCCCAGGGTGGGACTATGGCTACACCTTC
CASSLVPGWDYGYTF
>TRBD1|TRBJ1-1|few|TRBV15
TGTGCCACCAGAACCTCAGGGGGCTCTGAAGCTTTCTTT
CATRTSGGSEAFF
>-|TRBJ2-1|few|TRBV5-4
TGTGCCAGCAGCTTGGATGCCAGCTCCTACAATGAGCAGTTCTTC
CASSLDASSYNEQFF
>-|TRBJ2-2|few|TRBV5-1
TGCGCCAGCAGCTTGTCGGGGGAGAACACCGGGGAGCTGTTTTTT
CASSLSGENTGELFF
>TRBD2|TRBJ2-2|-|TRBV5-4
TGTGCCAGCAGCCCAGGACTAGCGGGGAACACCGGGGAGCTGTTTTTT
CASSPGLAGNTGELFF
>-|TRBJ2-2|-|TRBV14
TGTGCCAGCAGCGCCCGGACAGACTACAGCGGGGAGCTGTTTTTT
CASSARTDYSGELFF
>-|TRBJ2-2|many|TRBV29-1
TGCAGCGTTGAACAGAGGCCGAACACCGGGGAGCTGTTTTTT
CSVEQRPNTGELFF
>TRBD2|TRBJ2-1|few|TRBV30
TGTGCCTGGGGGGAGGGTTTGAAAAACAATGAGCAGTTCTTC
CAWGEGLKNNEQFF
>-|TRBJ2-1|few|TRBV4-3
TGCGCCAGCAGCCTCGAGAGCATTAGTTCTTATGAGCAGTTCTTC
CASSLESISSYEQFF
>TRBD1|TRBJ2-7|-|TRBV7-6
TGTGCCAGCAGCTTAGGGACAGGAGGAGGCGAGCAGTACTTC
CASSLGTGGGEQYF
>-|TRBJ2-5|few|TRBV30
TGTGCCTGGAGTGGGCAGGGGTCCCAGTACTTC
CAWSGQGSQYF
>TRBD2|TRBJ2-1|-|TRBV18
TGTGCCAGCTCACCCCTCGACTCTAGCGGGGACTACAATGAGCAGTTCTTC
CASSPLDSSGDYNEQFF
>-|TRBJ2-3|few|TRBV6-5
TGTGCCAGCAATACAGGGTCAGATACGCAGTATTTT
CASNTGSDTQYF
>-|TRBJ2-1|-|TRBV7-7
TGTGCTAGCAGCTTAAACCGGGAATACAATGAGCAGTTCTTC
CASSLNREYNEQFF
>TRBD2|TRBJ2-2|-|TRBV9
TGTGCCAGCAGCCCCGGGACTAGCGGGACGGGGGAGCTGTTTTTT
CASSPGTSGTGELFF
>TRBD2|TRBJ2-1|few|TRBV9
TGTGCCAGCAGCATTGGACTAGCGGGAGTCCCCTACAATGAGCAGTTCTTC
CASSIGLAGVPYNEQFF
>-|TRBJ2-1|few|TRBV9
TGTGCCAGCAGCGGTGGGACTTCCAATGAGCAGTTCTTC
CASSGGTSNEQFF